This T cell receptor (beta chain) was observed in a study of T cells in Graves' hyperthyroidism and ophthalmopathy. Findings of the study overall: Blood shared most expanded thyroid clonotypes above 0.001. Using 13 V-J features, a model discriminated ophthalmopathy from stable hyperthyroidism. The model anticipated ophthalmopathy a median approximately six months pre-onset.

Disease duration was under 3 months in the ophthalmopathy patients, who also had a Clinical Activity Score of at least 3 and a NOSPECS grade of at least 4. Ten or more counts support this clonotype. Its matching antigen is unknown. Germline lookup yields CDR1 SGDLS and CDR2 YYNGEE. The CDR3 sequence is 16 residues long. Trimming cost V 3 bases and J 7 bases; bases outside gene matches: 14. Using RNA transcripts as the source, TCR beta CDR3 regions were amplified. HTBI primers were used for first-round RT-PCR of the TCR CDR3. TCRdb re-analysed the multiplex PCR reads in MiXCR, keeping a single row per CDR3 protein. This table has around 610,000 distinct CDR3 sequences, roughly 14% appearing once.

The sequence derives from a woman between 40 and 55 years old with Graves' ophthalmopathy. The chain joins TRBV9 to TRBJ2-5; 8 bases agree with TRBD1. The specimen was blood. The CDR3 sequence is CASSGYGTQGARTQYF. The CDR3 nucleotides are TGTGCCAGCAGCGGATACGGGACTCAGGGGGCTCGGACCCAGTACTTC.